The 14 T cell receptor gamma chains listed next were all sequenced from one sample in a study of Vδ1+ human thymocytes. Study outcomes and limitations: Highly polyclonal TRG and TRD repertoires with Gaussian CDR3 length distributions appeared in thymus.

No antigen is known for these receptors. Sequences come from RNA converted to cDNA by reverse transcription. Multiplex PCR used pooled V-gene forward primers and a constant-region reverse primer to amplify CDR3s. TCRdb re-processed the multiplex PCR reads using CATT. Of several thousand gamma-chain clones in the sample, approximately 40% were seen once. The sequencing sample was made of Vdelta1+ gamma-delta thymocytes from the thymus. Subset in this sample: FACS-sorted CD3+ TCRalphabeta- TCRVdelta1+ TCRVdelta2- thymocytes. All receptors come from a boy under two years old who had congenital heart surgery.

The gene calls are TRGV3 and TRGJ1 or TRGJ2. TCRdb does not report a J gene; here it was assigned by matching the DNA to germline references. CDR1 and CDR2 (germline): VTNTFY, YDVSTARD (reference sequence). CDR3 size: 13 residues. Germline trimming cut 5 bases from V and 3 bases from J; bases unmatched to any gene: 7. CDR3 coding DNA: TGTGCCACCTGGGGCCAGGGTTATTATAAGAAACTCTTT. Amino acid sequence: CATWGQGYYKKLF.

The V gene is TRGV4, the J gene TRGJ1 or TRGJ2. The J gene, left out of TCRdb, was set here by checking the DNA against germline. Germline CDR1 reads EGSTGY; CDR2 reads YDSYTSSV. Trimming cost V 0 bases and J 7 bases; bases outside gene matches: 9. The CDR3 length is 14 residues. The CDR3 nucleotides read TGTGCCACCTGGGATGGGCCTCGGCGGTATAAGAAACTCTTT. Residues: CATWDGPRRYKKLF.

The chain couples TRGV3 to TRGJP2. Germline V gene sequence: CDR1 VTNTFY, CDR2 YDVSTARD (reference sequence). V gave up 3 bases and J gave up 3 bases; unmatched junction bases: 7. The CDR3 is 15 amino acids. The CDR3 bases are TGTGCCACCTGGGACGGGCGGGGTAGTGATTGGATCAAGACGTTT. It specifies CATWDGRGSDWIKTF.

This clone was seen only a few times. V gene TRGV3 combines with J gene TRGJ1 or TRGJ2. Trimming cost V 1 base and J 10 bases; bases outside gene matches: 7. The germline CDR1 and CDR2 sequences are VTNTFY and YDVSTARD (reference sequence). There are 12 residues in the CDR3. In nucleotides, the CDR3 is TGTGCCACCTGGGACAGAGGGGGGAAGAAACTCTTT. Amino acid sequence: CATWDRGGKKLF.

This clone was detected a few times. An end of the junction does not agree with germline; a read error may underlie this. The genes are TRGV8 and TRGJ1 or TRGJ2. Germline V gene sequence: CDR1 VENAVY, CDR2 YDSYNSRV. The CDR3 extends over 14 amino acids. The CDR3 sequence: CATWDRPSYYRKLF. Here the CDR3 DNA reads TGTGCCACCTGGGATAGGCCATCTTATTATAGGAAACTATTT.

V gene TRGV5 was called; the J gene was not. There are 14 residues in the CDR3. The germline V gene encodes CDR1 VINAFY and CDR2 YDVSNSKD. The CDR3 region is CATWDRPRGYKELF. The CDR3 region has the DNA TGTGCCACCTGGGACAGGCCCCGTGGTTATAAGGAACTCTTT.

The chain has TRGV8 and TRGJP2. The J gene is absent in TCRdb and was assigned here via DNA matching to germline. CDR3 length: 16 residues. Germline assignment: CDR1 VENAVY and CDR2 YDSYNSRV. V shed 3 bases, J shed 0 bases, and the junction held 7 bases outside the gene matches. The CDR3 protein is CATWDGLDSSDWIKTF. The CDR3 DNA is TGTGCCACCTGGGATGGGCTCGATAGTAGTGATTGGATCAAGACGTTT.

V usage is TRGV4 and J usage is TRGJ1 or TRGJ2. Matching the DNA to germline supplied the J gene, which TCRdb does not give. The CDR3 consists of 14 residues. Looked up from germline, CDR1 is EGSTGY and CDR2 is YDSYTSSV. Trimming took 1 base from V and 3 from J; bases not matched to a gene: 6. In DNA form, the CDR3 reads TGTGCCACCTGGGATGGAAACGGTTATTATAAGAAACTCTTT. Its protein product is CATWDGNGYYKKLF.

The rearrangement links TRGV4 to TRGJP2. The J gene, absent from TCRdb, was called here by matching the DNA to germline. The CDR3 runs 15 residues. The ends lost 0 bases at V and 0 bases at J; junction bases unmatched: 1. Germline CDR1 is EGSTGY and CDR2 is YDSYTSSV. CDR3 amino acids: CATWDGHSSDWIKTF. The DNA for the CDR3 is TGTGCCACCTGGGATGGGCATAGTAGTGATTGGATCAAGACGTTT.

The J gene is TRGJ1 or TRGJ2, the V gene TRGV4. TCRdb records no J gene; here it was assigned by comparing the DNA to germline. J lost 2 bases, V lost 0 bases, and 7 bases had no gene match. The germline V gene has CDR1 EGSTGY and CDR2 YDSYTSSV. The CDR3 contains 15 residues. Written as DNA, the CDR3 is TGTGCCACCTGGGATGGGCTAGGGGATTATTATAAGAAACTCTTT. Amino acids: CATWDGLGDYYKKLF.

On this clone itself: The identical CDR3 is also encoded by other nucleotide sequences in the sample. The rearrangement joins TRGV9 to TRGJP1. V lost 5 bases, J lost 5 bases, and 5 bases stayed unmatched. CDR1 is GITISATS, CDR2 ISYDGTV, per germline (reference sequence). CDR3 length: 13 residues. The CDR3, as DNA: TGTGCCTTGTGGGTGAGAACTGGTTGGTTCAAGATATTT. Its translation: CALWVRTGWFKIF.

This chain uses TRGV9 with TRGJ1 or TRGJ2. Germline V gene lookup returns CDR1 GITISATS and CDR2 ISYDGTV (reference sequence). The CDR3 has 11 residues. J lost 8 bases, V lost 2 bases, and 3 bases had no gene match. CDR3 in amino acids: CALWEDNKKLF. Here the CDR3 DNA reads TGTGCCTTGTGGGAGGATAATAAGAAACTCTTT.

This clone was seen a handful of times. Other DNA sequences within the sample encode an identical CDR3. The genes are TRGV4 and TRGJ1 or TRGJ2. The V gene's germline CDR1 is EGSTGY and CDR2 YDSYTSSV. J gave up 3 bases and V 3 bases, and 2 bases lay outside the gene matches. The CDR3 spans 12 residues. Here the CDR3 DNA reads TGTGCCACCTGGGATCGTTATTATAAGAAACTCTTT. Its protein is CATWDRYYKKLF.

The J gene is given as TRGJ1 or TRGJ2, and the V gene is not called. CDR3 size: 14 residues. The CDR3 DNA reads TGTGCCACCTGGGACAAGGAATTTTATTATAAGAAACTCTTT. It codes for CATWDKEFYYKKLF.